Following are 16 T cell receptor beta chains from one sample sequenced in a study of blood T cell repertoires in COVID-19. Libraries were prepared by immunoSEQ multiplex PCR; TCRdb keeps only in-frame clonotypes and omits some of them. The sample lists about 320,000 clones; approximately 88% were seen once. Material: PBMCs or T cells enriched from blood (not recorded which). The receptors were sampled from a woman between 18 and 29 years old who had recovered from COVID-19.

The chain uses TRBV27 and TRBJ1-5; a possible D gene is TRBD1 (5 bases). Germline V CDR1 and CDR2: MNHEY, SMNVEV (reference sequence). Trimming took 2 bases from V and 7 from J, leaving 9 bases between them. The CDR3 consists of 13 residues. CDR3 sequence (DNA): TGTGCCAGCAGTTTAGGCAGGGCGCAGCCCCAGCATTTT. It encodes CASSLGRAQPQHF.

This chain joins TRBV30 and TRBJ2-5; 7 bases line up with TRBD2. Per the germline V gene, CDR1 is GTSNPN and CDR2 is SVGIG (reference sequence). V was pared by 4 bases and J by 3 bases, with 8 bases of the junction left unmatched. The CDR3 covers 14 residues. CDR3 DNA: TGTGCCTGGACACAAGTCCGGGGGGAAGAGACCCAGTACTTC. Translation: CAWTQVRGEETQYF.

The genes are TRBV5-1 and TRBJ1-1; D possibly corresponds to TRBD1 (5 bases). Trimming left V 4 bases short and J 6 bases short, with 16 bases between. The CDR3 contains 14 residues. CDR1 is SGHRS, CDR2 YFSETQ, per germline. The CDR3, as DNA: TGCGCCAGCAGCCCCCTGGAGGGGACCCCTGAAGCTTTCTTT. Translated, it gives CASSPLEGTPEAFF.

The gene calls are TRBV10-2 and TRBJ1-2, with 7 bases aligning to TRBD1. CDR1 and CDR2 from the germline V gene are WSHSY and SAAADI. J lost 7 bases, V lost 4 bases, and 3 bases had no gene match. The CDR3 loop spans 12 amino acids. CDR3 nucleotide sequence: TGCGCCAGCAGTGCCCGACAGGGTGGCTACACCTTC. This gives the protein CASSARQGGYTF.

The rearrangement joins TRBV5-4 to TRBJ2-7; D unclear. Germline assignment: CDR1 SGHNT and CDR2 YYREEE (reference sequence). Trimming took 1 base from V and 6 from J, leaving 17 bases between them. The CDR3 runs to 15 residues. CDR3 coding DNA: TGTGCCAGCAGCTTGTCAGGCACCGCCCTCTCCGAGCAGTACTTC. Amino acid sequence: CASSLSGTALSEQYF.

The genes are TRBV19 and TRBJ1-2; D ambiguous. In germline, CDR1 is LNHDA, CDR2 SQIVND (reference sequence). Trimming left V 5 bases short and J 3 bases short, with 13 bases between. This CDR3 region has 14 residues. The chain's CDR3 is CASSLLSTDYGYTF. The CDR3 DNA reads as TGTGCCAGTAGTCTCTTGAGTACGGACTATGGCTACACCTTC.

The chain has TRBV23-1 and TRBJ1-5; 7 nucleotides align to TRBD1. TRBV23-1 counts as an open reading frame of uncertain function. The CDR3 consists of 14 residues. V lost 3 bases and J lost 4; bases outside the gene matches: 3. The CDR3 DNA is TGCGCCAGCAGTCAGGCACAGGGGAATCAGCCCCAGCATTTT. This encodes CASSQAQGNQPQHF.

V usage is TRBV29-1 and J usage is TRBJ1-3, with D possibly matching TRBD1 (5 bases). The CDR3 is made up of 14 amino acids. The V gene lost 7 bases and the J gene lost 2 bases, with 15 bases spanning the gap. Germline CDR1 is SQVTM and CDR2 is ANQGSEA. CDR3 amino acids: CSARDSEAGNTIYF. The CDR3 DNA is TGCAGCGCTCGGGACTCCGAAGCTGGAAACACCATATATTTT. Full variable domain (rest looked up from reference TRBV29-1 and TRBJ1-3): SAVISQKPSRDICQRGTSLTIQCQVDSQVTMMFWYRQQPGQSLTLIATANQGSEATYESGFVIDKFPISRPNLTFSTLTVSNMSPEDSSIYLCSARDSEAGNTIYFGEGSWLTVV.

The gene calls are TRBV28 and TRBJ2-4, with 8 bases identical to TRBD2. Germline V CDR1 and CDR2: MDHEN, SYDVKM. This CDR3 has 21 residues. Trimming at V came to 5 bases and at J to 2 bases, leaving 23 bases not matched to a gene. The CDR3 sequence: CASSPRGGGGRRDRSKNIQYF. The CDR3 DNA follows: TGTGCCAGCAGTCCTCGGGGGGGCGGCGGGAGGAGGGATCGTTCCAAAAACATTCAGTACTTC.

There are a few counts of this clone. The V gene is TRBV27, the J gene TRBJ1-1; D may be TRBD1 (5 bases). The germline gives CDR1 MNHEY, CDR2 SMNVEV (reference sequence). The CDR3 has 15 amino acids. The V end lost 4 bases, the J end lost 8 bases, and 20 bases lay between the germline ends. The CDR3 is CASSSPRIDSTEAFF. CDR3 in DNA: TGTGCCAGCAGTTCCCCCCGCATCGACAGCACCGAAGCTTTCTTT.

The V gene is TRBV19, the J gene TRBJ2-7; 15 bases are shared with TRBD2. Trimming took 0 bases from V and 0 from J; bases not matched to a gene: 3. Germline CDR1 is LNHDA and CDR2 is SQIVND (reference sequence). This CDR3 contains 18 residues. Here the CDR3 DNA reads TGTGCCAGTAGTATAGAGGGACTAGCGGGAGGCCTCTCCTACGAGCAGTACTTC. It encodes CASSIEGLAGGLSYEQYF.

The chain employs TRBV28 and TRBJ1-1; weak D call: TRBD1 (5 bases). The V gene's germline CDR1 is MDHEN and CDR2 SYDVKM. CDR3 length equals 13 residues. V lost 2 bases to trimming and J lost 5 bases, with 9 bases between them. The CDR3 region is CASSLGDRTEAFF. The CDR3 coding sequence is TGTGCCAGCAGTTTAGGAGACAGAACTGAAGCTTTCTTT. Full variable domain (outside the CDR3, taken from reference TRBV28 and TRBJ1-1): DVKVTQSSRYLVKRTGEKVFLECVQDMDHENMFWYRQDPGLGLRLIYFSYDVKMKEKGDIPEGYSVSREKKERFSLILESASTNQTSMYLCASSLGDRTEAFFGQGTRLTVV.

The gene calls are TRBV2 and TRBJ1-6; no clear D gene. In germline, CDR1 is SNHLY, CDR2 FYNNEI. V was pared by 2 bases and J by 5 bases, with 13 bases between. The CDR3 is made up of 16 amino acids. This CDR3 is CASSESRWRHNSPLHF. CDR3 nucleotide sequence: TGTGCCAGCAGTGAATCAAGGTGGAGACATAATTCACCCCTCCACTTT.

V gene TRBV9 combines with J gene TRBJ2-2; D is possibly TRBD1 (6 bases). Germline V lookup: CDR1 SGDLS, CDR2 YYNGEE. The CDR3 is made up of 14 amino acids. The V end was cut by 4 bases, the J end by 5 bases, with 12 bases between. CDR3 in amino acids: CASSTRTVTGELFF. For the CDR3, the DNA is TGTGCCAGCAGCACCCGGACAGTAACCGGGGAGCTGTTTTTT.

The DNA for the CDR3 is TGTGCCAGCAGTGAATTGGAGGGGACCTGGGGTAAACTGTTTTTT. Its protein product is CASSELEGTWGKLFF. The chain employs TRBV25-1 and TRBJ1-4, with D perhaps TRBD1 (5 bases). There are 15 residues in the CDR3. V was shortened by 1 base and J by 11 bases, with 17 bases between the two germline ends. Germline CDR1 reads MGHDK; CDR2 reads SYGVNS.

V is TRBV28 and J is TRBJ2-3; 7 nucleotides align to TRBD2. The length of the CDR3 is 13 residues. Unmatched junction bases numbered 5, after V lost 4 bases and J lost 7 bases. Germline CDR1 and CDR2: MDHEN and SYDVKM. The CDR3 DNA follows: TGTGCCAGCAGTTGGGGAGGGAGAAATACGCAGTATTTT. Translated: CASSWGGRNTQYF. The full variable domain, its missing parts supplied by reference TRBV28 and TRBJ2-3, is DVKVTQSSRYLVKRTGEKVFLECVQDMDHENMFWYRQDPGLGLRLIYFSYDVKMKEKGDIPEGYSVSREKKERFSLILESASTNQTSMYLCASSWGGRNTQYFGPGTRLTVL.